The TCR beta chain described here comes from a study of blood T cell repertoires in COVID-19. Across the whole study: Specimens from acute and convalescent COVID-19 originated in the United States, Italy and Spain. Sources were T cells, B-cell-depleted T cells, or PBMCs; the material itself was cDNA or gDNA.

Methods used by the authors: Quantification of nucleated cells was approximated via reference gene primer amplification. The repertoire was sequenced with immunoSEQ multiplex PCR; TCRdb's copy has only in-frame clones and lacks some. V, J and clone size are those of that table, while D and trimming were read from the DNA. The table has 200,000 to 250,000 clones, roughly 80% seen once. Germline V gene sequence: CDR1 SQVTM, CDR2 ANQGSEA. The CDR3 totals 12 residues. V lost 4 bases to trimming and J lost 3 bases, with 10 bases between them. The sequencing sample was made of peripheral blood. The chain couples TRBV29-1 to TRBJ2-7, with TRBD1 as a possible D gene (5 bases). This sequence originates from a woman younger than 35 with acute or convalescent COVID-19. DNA of the CDR3: TGCAGCGTTGTCGGGCAGGGCTACGAGCAGTACTTC. Residues: CSVVGQGYEQYF.